These 30 T cell receptor beta chains came from one sample sequenced in a study of cytomegalovirus exposure and HLA in healthy donors. Vbeta (60) and Jbeta (13) primers were used in the PCR. Repertoires were generated with immunoSEQ multiplex PCR, while TCRdb's copy carries only in-frame clones and drops some. The data hold approximately 150,000 clones, with roughly 82% observed a single time. Sequenced sample: PBMCs. These receptors were collected from a man aged 50 to 60 in good health and CMV-seropositive.

J is TRBJ2-1 and V is TRBV6-5; no firm D call. The CDR3 has 16 amino acids. Germline V gene lookup returns CDR1 MNHEY and CDR2 SVGAGI. The V end was cut by 4 bases, the J end by 4 bases, with 17 bases between. The CDR3 reads CASSSLPHVYYNEQFF. Here the CDR3 DNA reads TGTGCCAGCAGTTCGCTACCGCACGTATATTACAATGAGCAGTTCTTC.

The J gene is TRBJ2-5, the V gene TRBV5-1; D is unresolved. This CDR3 has 11 residues. Looked up from germline, CDR1 is SGHRS and CDR2 is YFSETQ. Trimming pared 4 bases from V and 2 bases from J, leaving 3 bases between. The CDR3 protein is CASSRQETQYF. The CDR3 DNA is TGCGCCAGCAGCCGTCAAGAGACCCAGTACTTC.

The chain is built from TRBV6-5 and TRBJ2-7; TRBD1 agrees at 8 bases. Germline trimming cut 8 bases from V and 2 bases from J; bases unmatched to any gene: 5. The CDR3 spans 13 residues. The germline V gene has CDR1 MNHEY and CDR2 SVGAGI. In DNA form, the CDR3 reads TGTGCCAGCCGGGACAGGAATGCCTACGAGCAGTACTTC. This gives the protein CASRDRNAYEQYF.

The CDR3 nucleotides are TGTGCCAGTACGGGGGGACAGGGAACGAATGAGCAGTTCTTC. This sequence encodes CASTGGQGTNEQFF. This chain joins TRBV19 and TRBJ2-1, with 9 bases aligning to TRBD1. The CDR3 covers 14 residues. The V and J ends lost 7 bases and 7 bases, in that order; junction bases with no gene match: 8. The germline gives CDR1 LNHDA, CDR2 SQIVND (reference sequence). Supplemented by reference TRBV19 and TRBJ2-1, the full variable domain reads DGGITQSPKYLFRKEGQNVTLSCEQNLNHDAMYWYRQDPGQGLRLIYYSQIVNDFQKGDIAEGYSVSREKKESFPLTVTSAQKNPTAFYLCASTGGQGTNEQFFGPGTRLTVL.

The genes are TRBV7-2 and TRBJ2-7; 7 bases align to TRBD1. J lost 3 bases, V lost 6 bases, and 8 bases had no gene match. The CDR3 has 14 residues. CDR1 and CDR2 (germline): SGHTA, FQGNSA. This CDR3 is CASSFTTGLYEQYF. Written as DNA, the CDR3 is TGTGCCAGCAGTTTTACGACAGGGCTCTACGAGCAGTACTTC.

The chain combines TRBV7-9 with TRBJ2-4; tentative D call: TRBD1 (5 bases). The germline V gene has CDR1 SEHNR and CDR2 FQNEAQ (reference sequence). With 2 bases removed from V and 0 bases from J, the gap between germline ends came to 11 bases. The CDR3 contains 16 residues. CDR3 in DNA: TGTGCCAGCAGCTTACTGGGGCTTTCAGCCAAAAACATTCAGTACTTC. This translates into CASSLLGLSAKNIQYF. Complete variable domain (other parts from reference TRBV7-9 and TRBJ2-4): DTGVSQNPRHKITKRGQNVTFRCDPISEHNRLYWYRQTLGQGPEFLTYFQNEAQLEKSRLLSDRFSAERPKGSFSTLEIQRTEQGDSAMYLCASSLLGLSAKNIQYFGAGTRLSVL.

The chain recombines TRBV5-1 with TRBJ2-4; D is undetermined. The V end was cut by 0 bases, the J end by 0 bases, with 10 bases between. Germline V lookup: CDR1 SGHRS, CDR2 YFSETQ. The CDR3 is 16 residues long. The CDR3 sequence is CASSLGATLAKNIQYF. CDR3 in DNA: TGCGCCAGCAGCTTGGGGGCAACGTTAGCCAAAAACATTCAGTACTTC.

The CDR3, as DNA: TGTGCCAGCAGCTTTTCGGGAGTTGAGACCCAGTACTTC. The encoded protein is CASSFSGVETQYF. The V and J genes are TRBV13 and TRBJ2-5, with D possibly TRBD2 on 6 matching bases. The germline V and J ends were trimmed by 3 bases and 5 bases, with 10 bases remaining between them. Germline values: CDR1 PRHDT, CDR2 FYEKMQ (reference sequence). The CDR3 extends over 13 amino acids. Using reference TRBV13 and TRBJ2-5 for the parts outside the CDR3, the full variable domain is AAGVIQSPRHLIKEKRETATLKCYPIPRHDTVYWYQQGPGQDPQFLISFYEKMQSDKGSIPDRFSAQQFSDYHSELNMSSLELGDSALYFCASSFSGVETQYFGPGTRLLVL.

The chain recombines TRBV7-8 with TRBJ2-2, with 7 nucleotides matching TRBD1. V was pared by 3 bases and J by 6 bases, with 13 bases of the junction left unmatched. Germline CDR1 and CDR2: SGHVS and FQNEAQ. CDR3 size: 17 residues. CDR3 nucleotides: TGTGCCAGCAGCTTGGGGTCGACAGGGTATGGGTCCGGGGAGCTGTTTTTT. Protein: CASSLGSTGYGSGELFF.

This rearrangement joins TRBV28 to TRBJ1-6, with 8 bases lining up with TRBD1. This CDR3 region has 13 residues. Germline values: CDR1 MDHEN, CDR2 SYDVKM. V lost 6 bases, J lost 9 bases, and 4 bases stayed unmatched. The CDR3 DNA follows: TGTGCCAGCAGCCGTGACAGGGGTTCACCCCTCCACTTT. This encodes CASSRDRGSPLHF.

The chain has TRBV9 and TRBJ2-3; 10 nucleotides align to TRBD1. J was trimmed by 7 bases and V by 4 bases; bases with no gene match: 12. The CDR3 totals 16 residues. The V gene's germline CDR1 is SGDLS and CDR2 YYNGEE. CDR3 DNA sequence: TGTGCCAGCAGCATAACGACCGGGACAGGGGACAATACGCAGTATTTT. This sequence encodes CASSITTGTGDNTQYF.

This chain links TRBV11-2 with TRBJ2-2; 10 nucleotides align to TRBD1. V lost 1 base and J lost 6; bases outside the gene matches: 2. The CDR3 is made up of 15 amino acids. Germline V gives CDR1 SGHAT, CDR2 FQNNGV. Here the CDR3 DNA reads TGTGCCAGCAGCTTAGGGGGGACAGGGGCCGGGGAGCTGTTTTTT. It encodes CASSLGGTGAGELFF.

The table lists this clone with a count of one. V and J are TRBV28 and TRBJ1-2, with 7 positions matching TRBD1. Germline V gene lookup returns CDR1 MDHEN and CDR2 SYDVKM. The CDR3 totals 15 residues. V was clipped by 7 bases and J by 4 bases; unmatched bases: 12. The CDR3 sequence is CASTFRRGVLYGYTF. The CDR3 bases are TGTGCCAGCACTTTCCGCAGGGGGGTCCTCTATGGCTACACCTTC.

As to this clone: A junction boundary mismatches the germline segment, possibly from a read error. V gene TRBV5-1 combines with J gene TRBJ2-5, with 9 bases aligning to TRBD2. The length of the CDR3 is 17 residues. Germline CDR1 and CDR2: SGHRS and YFSETQ. The CDR3 is CVSSSTRAGGGEGTQYF. The CDR3 nucleotides are TGCGTCAGCTCATCAACTCGGGCGGGAGGGGGGGAGGGGACCCAGTACTTC.

This chain uses TRBV6-5 with TRBJ2-7; D is perhaps TRBD1 (6 bases). V was cut by 9 bases and J by 1 base, with 13 bases left in between. The CDR3 spans 13 residues. Germline V gene data show CDR1 as MNHEY and CDR2 as SVGAGI. The CDR3, as DNA: TGTGCCAGTACTGGGGGCCTTTCCTACGAGCAGTACTTC. Amino acids: CASTGGLSYEQYF.

The V gene is TRBV7-9, the J gene TRBJ2-7; 10 bases map to TRBD1. The J segment lost 9 bases and the V segment lost 6 bases, leaving 8 bases of the junction unmatched. Germline V gene data show CDR1 as SEHNR and CDR2 as FQNEAQ (reference sequence). The CDR3 sequence is 13 residues long. CDR3 DNA sequence: TGTGCCAGCAGATACGGGACAGGGGACGGGCAGTACTTC. This encodes CASRYGTGDGQYF.

The chain is built from TRBV7-9 and TRBJ2-5; 8 bases agree with TRBD2. Germline CDR1 is SEHNR and CDR2 is FQNEAQ (reference sequence). V trimming: 0 bases; J trimming: 3 bases; junction bases outside the gene matches: 0. CDR3 length: 14 amino acids. The CDR3 DNA reads TGTGCCAGCAGCTTAGCTAGCGGGAAAGAGACCCAGTACTTC. Its protein product is CASSLASGKETQYF.

CDR3 protein: CASSGTGTGNYGYTF. The CDR3 DNA reads TGCGCCAGCAGTGGGACCGGGACAGGGAACTATGGCTACACCTTC. The chain combines TRBV10-2 with TRBJ1-2, with 9 bases aligning to TRBD1. The trim removed 4 bases at V and 2 bases at J, leaving 5 bases unmatched. The length of the CDR3 is 15 residues. Germline-derived CDR1 and CDR2 are WSHSY and SAAADI.

Many counts were recorded for this clone. Germline is not matched at one junction end, which may reflect a read error. J is TRBJ2-2 and V is TRBV7-7; D is unclear. The CDR3 sequence is 13 residues long. From germline, CDR1 is SSHAT and CDR2 FNYEAQ (reference sequence). In DNA form, the CDR3 reads TGTGCTAGCAGTACAAAGAACACCGGGGAGCTGTTTTTT. This codes for CASSTKNTGELFF. Using reference TRBV7-7 and TRBJ2-2 for the parts outside the CDR3, the full variable domain is GAGVSQSPRYKVTKRGQDVTLRCDPISSHATLYWYQQALGQGPEFLTYFNYEAQPDKSGLPSDRFSAERPEGSISTLTIQRTEQRDSAMYRCASSTKNTGELFFGEGSRLTVL.

This clone was picked up one time. The chain couples TRBV11-2 to TRBJ2-7; 8 bases are shared with TRBD1. This CDR3 comprises 14 residues. Germline-derived CDR1 and CDR2 are SGHAT and FQNNGV. The V and J ends lost 5 bases and 3 bases, in that order; junction bases with no gene match: 6. This CDR3 is CASSTGTGNYEQYF. In nucleotides, the CDR3 is TGTGCCAGCAGCACCGGGACAGGTAACTACGAGCAGTACTTC.

The V and J genes are TRBV4-2 and TRBJ1-1, with TRBD1 as a possible D gene (5 bases). Trimming stripped 1 base from V and 5 bases from J, with 14 bases between. Per the germline V gene, CDR1 is LGHNA and CDR2 is YNFKEQ. This CDR3 is built from 15 residues. The DNA for the CDR3 is TGTGCCAGCAGCCAAGTTACGGGTAGGGGTACTGAAGCTTTCTTT. It specifies CASSQVTGRGTEAFF.

The chain employs TRBV4-2 and TRBJ2-3; 8 bases are a match to TRBD1. Germline V lookup: CDR1 LGHNA, CDR2 YNFKEQ. V was clipped by 0 bases and J by 2 bases; unmatched bases: 7. The CDR3 contains 17 residues. CDR3 nucleotides: TGTGCCAGCAGCCAAGATCCCCAGGGGGCTGTCACAGATACGCAGTATTTT. Its translation: CASSQDPQGAVTDTQYF.

A few counts support this clone. CDR3 sequence reads: CASSPTEPQHF. The CDR3 DNA reads TGTGCCAGCAGTCCCACAGAGCCCCAGCATTTT. The chain joins TRBV28 to TRBJ1-5; no firm D call. Germline values: CDR1 MDHEN, CDR2 SYDVKM. V was pared by 5 bases and J by 8 bases, with 7 bases between. The CDR3 has 11 residues.

V usage is TRBV6-6 and J usage is TRBJ2-7, with D perhaps matching TRBD1 (5 bases). CDR1 and CDR2 (germline): MNHNY, SVGAGI (reference sequence). This CDR3 has 16 residues. The V gene lost 0 bases and the J gene lost 0 bases, with 12 bases spanning the gap. The CDR3 sequence is CASSYSKDRSSYEQYF. In DNA form, the CDR3 reads TGTGCCAGCAGTTACTCCAAAGACAGAAGCTCCTACGAGCAGTACTTC.

The V and J genes are TRBV7-9 and TRBJ2-1; 7 nucleotides match TRBD1. J gave up 9 bases and V 5 bases, and 10 bases lay outside the gene matches. CDR3 length: 14 residues. Per the germline V gene, CDR1 is SEHNR and CDR2 is FQNEAQ (reference sequence). This chain's CDR3 is CASSPFDRDSEQFF. The CDR3, as DNA: TGTGCCAGCAGCCCCTTTGACAGGGATAGTGAGCAGTTCTTC. Based on the CDR3 plus reference TRBV7-9 and TRBJ2-1, the full variable domain is DTGVSQNPRHKITKRGQNVTFRCDPISEHNRLYWYRQTLGQGPEFLTYFQNEAQLEKSRLLSDRFSAERPKGSFSTLEIQRTEQGDSAMYLCASSPFDRDSEQFFGPGTRLTVL.

This clone appeared a single time. The chain links TRBV2 to TRBJ1-6; 10 bases align to TRBD1. Trimming cost V 4 bases and J 6 bases; bases outside gene matches: 6. CDR3 size: 16 residues. CDR1 is SNHLY and CDR2 is FYNNEI in the germline V gene. The CDR3 sequence is CASSAGTGVSNSPLHF. The DNA for the CDR3 is TGTGCCAGCAGTGCAGGGACAGGGGTTTCTAATTCACCCCTCCACTTT.

V is TRBV29-1 and J is TRBJ2-2; 8 nucleotides agree with TRBD2. Germline V CDR1 and CDR2: SQVTM, ANQGSEA. With V trimmed by 6 bases and J by 1 base, 1 base remained unmatched. This CDR3 is built from 13 residues. CDR3 amino acids: CSVGTRNTGELFF. The CDR3 nucleotides are TGCAGCGTCGGGACTAGGAACACCGGGGAGCTGTTTTTT.

This chain joins TRBV6-5 and TRBJ1-3; TRBD1 is a possible D gene (5 bases). CDR1 is MNHEY, CDR2 SVGAGI, per germline. This CDR3 comprises 15 residues. V shed 0 bases and J shed 0 bases, with 6 bases lying between them. CDR3 region: CASSYSGDSGNTIYF. In DNA form, the CDR3 reads TGTGCCAGCAGTTACTCAGGGGACTCTGGAAACACCATATATTTT.

The rearrangement uses TRBV28 and TRBJ1-2; a possible D gene is TRBD1 (5 bases). The ends were cut back, 4 bases at V and 14 bases at J, with 17 bases in the middle. Germline CDR1 reads MDHEN; CDR2 reads SYDVKM. This CDR3 region has 12 residues. The chain's CDR3 is CASSSDTGVLTF. CDR3 coding DNA: TGTGCCAGCAGTTCGGACACTGGGGTCCTAACCTTC.

The chain has TRBV29-1 and TRBJ2-5; 11 positions match TRBD2. This CDR3 is built from 14 residues. CDR1 SQVTM and CDR2 ANQGSEA come from the germline V gene. V was clipped by 2 bases and J by 5 bases; unmatched bases: 4. Here the CDR3 DNA reads TGCAGCGTTGAAATAGCGGGGGGGCAGGAGACCCAGTACTTC. It codes for CSVEIAGGQETQYF.